This T cell receptor (beta chain) emerged from a study of blood T cell repertoires in COVID-19. Generated by immunoSEQ multiplex PCR, the TCRdb table keeps only in-frame clones and is missing some. The table includes roughly 380,000 clones, roughly 90% detected once. Sequenced input: PBMCs or T cells enriched from blood (not recorded which). This receptor was taken from a woman younger than 45 who had been exposed to COVID-19.

The CDR3, as DNA: TGCGCCAGCAGCCCCGGCGGGAGGGCCAATGAGCAGTTCTTC. The encoded protein is CASSPGGRANEQFF. V gene TRBV5-1 combines with J gene TRBJ2-1; TRBD2 agrees at 9 bases. Germline lookup yields CDR1 SGHRS and CDR2 YFSETQ. Germline trimming cut 4 bases from V and 6 bases from J; bases unmatched to any gene: 5. CDR3 length: 14 amino acids.